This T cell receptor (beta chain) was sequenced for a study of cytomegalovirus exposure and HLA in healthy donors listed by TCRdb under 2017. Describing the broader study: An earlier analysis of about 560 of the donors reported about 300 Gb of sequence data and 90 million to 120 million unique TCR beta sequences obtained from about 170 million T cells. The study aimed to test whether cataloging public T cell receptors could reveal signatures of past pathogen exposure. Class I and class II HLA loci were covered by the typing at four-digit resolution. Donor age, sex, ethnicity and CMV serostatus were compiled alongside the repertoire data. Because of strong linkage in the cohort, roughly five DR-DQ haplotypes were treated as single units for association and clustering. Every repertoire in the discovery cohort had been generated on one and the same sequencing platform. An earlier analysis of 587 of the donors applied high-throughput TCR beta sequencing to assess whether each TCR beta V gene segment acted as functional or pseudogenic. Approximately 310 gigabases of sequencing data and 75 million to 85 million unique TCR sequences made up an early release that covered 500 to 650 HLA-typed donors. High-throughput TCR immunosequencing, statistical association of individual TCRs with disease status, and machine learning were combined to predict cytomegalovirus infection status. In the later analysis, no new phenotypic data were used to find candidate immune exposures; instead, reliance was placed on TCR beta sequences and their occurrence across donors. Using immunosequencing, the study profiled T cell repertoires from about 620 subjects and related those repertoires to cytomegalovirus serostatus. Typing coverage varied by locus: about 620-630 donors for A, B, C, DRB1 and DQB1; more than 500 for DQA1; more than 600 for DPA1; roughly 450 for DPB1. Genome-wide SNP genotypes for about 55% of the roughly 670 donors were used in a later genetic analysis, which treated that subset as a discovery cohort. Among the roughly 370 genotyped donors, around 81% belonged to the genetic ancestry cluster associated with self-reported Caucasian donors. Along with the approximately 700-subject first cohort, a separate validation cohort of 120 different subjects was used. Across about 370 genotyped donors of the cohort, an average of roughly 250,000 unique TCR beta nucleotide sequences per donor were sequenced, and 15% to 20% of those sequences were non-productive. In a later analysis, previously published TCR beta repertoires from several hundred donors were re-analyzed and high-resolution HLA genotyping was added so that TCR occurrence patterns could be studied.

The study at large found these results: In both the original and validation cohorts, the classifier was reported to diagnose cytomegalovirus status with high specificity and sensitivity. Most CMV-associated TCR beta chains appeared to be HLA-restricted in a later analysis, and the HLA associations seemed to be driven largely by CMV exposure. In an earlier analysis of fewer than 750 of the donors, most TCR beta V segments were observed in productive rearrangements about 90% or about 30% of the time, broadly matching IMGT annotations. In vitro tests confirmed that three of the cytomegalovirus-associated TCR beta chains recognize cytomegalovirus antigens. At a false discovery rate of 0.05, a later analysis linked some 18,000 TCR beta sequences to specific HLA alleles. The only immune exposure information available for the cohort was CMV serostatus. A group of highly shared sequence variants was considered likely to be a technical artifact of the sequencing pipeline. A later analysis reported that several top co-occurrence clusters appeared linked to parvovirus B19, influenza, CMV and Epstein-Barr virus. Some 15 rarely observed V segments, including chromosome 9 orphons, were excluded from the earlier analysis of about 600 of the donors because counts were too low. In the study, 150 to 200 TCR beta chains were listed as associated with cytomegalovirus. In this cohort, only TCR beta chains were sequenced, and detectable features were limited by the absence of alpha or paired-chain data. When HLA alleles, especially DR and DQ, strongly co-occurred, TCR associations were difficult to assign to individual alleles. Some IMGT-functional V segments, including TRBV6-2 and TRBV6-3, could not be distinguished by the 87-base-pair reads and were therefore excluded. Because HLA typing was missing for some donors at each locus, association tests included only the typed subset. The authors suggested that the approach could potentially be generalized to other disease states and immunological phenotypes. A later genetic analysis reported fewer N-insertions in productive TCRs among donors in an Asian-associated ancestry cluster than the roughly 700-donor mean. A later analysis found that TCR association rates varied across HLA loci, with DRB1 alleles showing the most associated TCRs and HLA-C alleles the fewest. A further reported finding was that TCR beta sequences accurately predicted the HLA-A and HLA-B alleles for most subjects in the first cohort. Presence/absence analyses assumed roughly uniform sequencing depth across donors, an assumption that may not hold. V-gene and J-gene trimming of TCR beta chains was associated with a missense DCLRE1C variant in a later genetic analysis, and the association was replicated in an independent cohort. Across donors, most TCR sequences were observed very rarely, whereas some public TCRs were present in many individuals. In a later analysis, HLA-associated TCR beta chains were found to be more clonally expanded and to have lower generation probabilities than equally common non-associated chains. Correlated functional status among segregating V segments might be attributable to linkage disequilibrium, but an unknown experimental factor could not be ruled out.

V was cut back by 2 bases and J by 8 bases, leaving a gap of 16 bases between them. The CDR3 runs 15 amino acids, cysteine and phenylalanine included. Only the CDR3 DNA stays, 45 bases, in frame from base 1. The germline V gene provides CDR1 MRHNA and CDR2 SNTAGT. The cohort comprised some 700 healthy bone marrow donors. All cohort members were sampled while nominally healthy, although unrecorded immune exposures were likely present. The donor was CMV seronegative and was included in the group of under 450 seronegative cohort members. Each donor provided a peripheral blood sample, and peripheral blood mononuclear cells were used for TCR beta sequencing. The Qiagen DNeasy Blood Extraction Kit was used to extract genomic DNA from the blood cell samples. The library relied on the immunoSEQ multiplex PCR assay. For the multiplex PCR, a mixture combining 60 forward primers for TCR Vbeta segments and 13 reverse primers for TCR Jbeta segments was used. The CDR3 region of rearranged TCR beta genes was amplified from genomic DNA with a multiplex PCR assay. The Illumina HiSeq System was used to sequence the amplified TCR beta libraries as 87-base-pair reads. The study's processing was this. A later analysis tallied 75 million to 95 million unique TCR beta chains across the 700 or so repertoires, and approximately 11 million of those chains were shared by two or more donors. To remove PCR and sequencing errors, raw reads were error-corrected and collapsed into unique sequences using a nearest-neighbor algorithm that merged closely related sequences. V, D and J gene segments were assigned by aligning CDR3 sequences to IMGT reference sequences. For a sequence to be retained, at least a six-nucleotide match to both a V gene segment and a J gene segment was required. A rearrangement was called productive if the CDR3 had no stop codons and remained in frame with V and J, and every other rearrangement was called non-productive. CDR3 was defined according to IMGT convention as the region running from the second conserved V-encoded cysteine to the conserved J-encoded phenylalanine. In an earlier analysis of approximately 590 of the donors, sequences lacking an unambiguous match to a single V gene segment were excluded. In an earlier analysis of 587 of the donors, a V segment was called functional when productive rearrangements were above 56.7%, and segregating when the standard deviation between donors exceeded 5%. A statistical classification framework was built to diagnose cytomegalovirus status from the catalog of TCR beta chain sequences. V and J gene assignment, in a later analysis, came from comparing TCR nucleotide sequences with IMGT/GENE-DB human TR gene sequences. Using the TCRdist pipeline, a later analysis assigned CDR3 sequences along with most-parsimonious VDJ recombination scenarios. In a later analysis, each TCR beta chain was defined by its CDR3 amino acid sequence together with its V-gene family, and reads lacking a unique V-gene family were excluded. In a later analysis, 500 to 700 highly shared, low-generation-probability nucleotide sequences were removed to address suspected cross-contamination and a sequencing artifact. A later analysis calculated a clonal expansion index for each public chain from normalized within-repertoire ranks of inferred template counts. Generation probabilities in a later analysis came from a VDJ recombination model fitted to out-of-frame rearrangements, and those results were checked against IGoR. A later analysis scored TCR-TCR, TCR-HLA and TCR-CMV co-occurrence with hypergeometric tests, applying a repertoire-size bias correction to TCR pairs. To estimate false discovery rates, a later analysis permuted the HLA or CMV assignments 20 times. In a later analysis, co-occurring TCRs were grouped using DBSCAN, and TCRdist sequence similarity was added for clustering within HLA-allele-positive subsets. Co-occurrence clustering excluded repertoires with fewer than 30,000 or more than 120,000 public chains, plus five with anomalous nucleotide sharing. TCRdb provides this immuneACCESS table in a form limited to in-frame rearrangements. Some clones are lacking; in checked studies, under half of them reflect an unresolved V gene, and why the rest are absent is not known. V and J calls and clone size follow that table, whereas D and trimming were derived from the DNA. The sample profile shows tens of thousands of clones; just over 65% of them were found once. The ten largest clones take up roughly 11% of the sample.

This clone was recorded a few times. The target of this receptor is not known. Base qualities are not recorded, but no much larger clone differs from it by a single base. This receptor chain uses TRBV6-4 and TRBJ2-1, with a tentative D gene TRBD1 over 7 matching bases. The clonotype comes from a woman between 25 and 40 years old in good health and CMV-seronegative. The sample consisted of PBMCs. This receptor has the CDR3 CASSDSEGGGDEQFF. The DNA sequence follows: TGTGCCAGCAGTGACAGTGAAGGGGGCGGGGATGAGCAGTTCTTC.